This TCR beta chain emerged from a study of blood T cell repertoires in COVID-19. The age range of participants was 18 to 89 years, with residence in about two dozen US areas. The germline CDR1 and CDR2 sequences are SGHTA and FQGTGA. V lost 5 bases, J lost 4 bases, and 2 bases stayed unmatched. This CDR3 is 13 amino acids long. In the original processing: Quantification of nucleated cells was approximated via reference gene primer amplification. The repertoire was sequenced with immunoSEQ multiplex PCR; TCRdb's copy has only in-frame clones and lacks some. V, J and clone size are taken as reported in that table, and D and trimming were inferred from the DNA itself. The sample holds about 200,000 clones, approximately 89% seen once.

This chain links TRBV7-3 with TRBJ1-5, with TRBD1 matching over 7 bases. The sample consisted of PBMCs or T cells enriched from blood (not recorded which). This sequence originates from a woman aged 40-49 years with acute COVID-19. The CDR3 here is CASSQDRNQPQHF. DNA for the CDR3: TGTGCCAGCAGCCAGGACAGGAATCAGCCCCAGCATTTT.